This entry is about one T cell receptor (beta chain). The PCR used 60 Vbeta and 13 Jbeta primers. Repertoires were generated with immunoSEQ multiplex PCR, while TCRdb's copy carries only in-frame clones and drops some. This sample carries some 200,000 clones, 82% of them seen once, and the ten largest clones take 0.098%. This specimen comes from a study of cytomegalovirus exposure and HLA in healthy donors. Looked up from germline, CDR1 is LGHNA and CDR2 is YNFKEQ. The V end lost 2 bases, the J end lost 8 bases, and 16 bases lay between the germline ends. The CDR3 sequence is 14 residues long. V is TRBV4-2 and J is TRBJ2-7; a weak D match, TRBD2 (6 bases). The receptor was isolated from a boy younger than 10 in good health and CMV-seronegative. What was sequenced was PBMCs. The CDR3 sequence: CASSQPGLLAQQYF. CDR3 DNA: TGTGCCAGCAGCCAACCGGGACTCTTAGCTCAGCAGTACTTC.